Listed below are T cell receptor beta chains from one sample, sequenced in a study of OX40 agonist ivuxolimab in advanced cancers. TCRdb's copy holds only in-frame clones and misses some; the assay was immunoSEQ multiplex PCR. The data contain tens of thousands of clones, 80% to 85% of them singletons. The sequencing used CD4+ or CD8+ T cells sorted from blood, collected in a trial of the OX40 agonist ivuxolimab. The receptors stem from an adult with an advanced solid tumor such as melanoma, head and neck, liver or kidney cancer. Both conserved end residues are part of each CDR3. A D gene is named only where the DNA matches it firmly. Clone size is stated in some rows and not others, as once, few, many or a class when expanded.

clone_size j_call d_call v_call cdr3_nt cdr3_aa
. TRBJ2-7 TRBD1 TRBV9 TGTGCCAGCAGCGTCCGGGACAGGGACTACGAGCAGTACTTC CASSVRDRDYEQYF
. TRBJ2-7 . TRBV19 TGTGCCAGTAGTCCAGGGGGGGACAGGCCTACCTACGAGCAGTACTTC CASSPGGDRPTYEQYF
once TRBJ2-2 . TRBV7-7 TGTGCCAGCAGTCGGACTGTTACCGGGGAGCTGTTTTTT CASSRTVTGELFF
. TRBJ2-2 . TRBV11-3 TGTGCCAGCAGCTTAGGCACCGGGGAGCTGTTTTTT CASSLGTGELFF
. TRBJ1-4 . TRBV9 TGTGCCAGCAGCCACGGTCGTGGCGAGGAAAAACTGTTTTTT CASSHGRGEEKLFF
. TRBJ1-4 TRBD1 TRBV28 TGTGCCAGCAGTCTTCGCGGGACAGGGGTTTTTGTTGGTGAAAAACTGTTTTTT CASSLRGTGVFVGEKLFF
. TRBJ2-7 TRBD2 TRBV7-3 TGTGCCAGCAGCTTAGAGGTAAAACCGGGAGGCGAGCAGTACTTC CASSLEVKPGGEQYF
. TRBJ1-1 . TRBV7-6 TGTGCCAGCAGCCCCTTAGCAGCCTTTGGCACTGAAGCTTTCTTT CASSPLAAFGTEAFF
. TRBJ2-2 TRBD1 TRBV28 TGTGCCAGCAGTGTTGGGGTGACAGGGGTGAGGACTTTGGACACCGGGGAGCTGTTTTTT CASSVGVTGVRTLDTGELFF
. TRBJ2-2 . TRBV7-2 TGTGCCAGCAGCACAGATATCACCGGGGAGCTGTTTTTT CASSTDITGELFF
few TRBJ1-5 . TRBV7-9 TGTGCCAGCAGCTTAGGACAGGCCGGCAATCAGCCCCAGCATTTT CASSLGQAGNQPQHF
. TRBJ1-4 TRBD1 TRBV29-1 TGCAGCGTTGATCAAGGGGGCGCGAATGAAAAACTGTTTTTT CSVDQGGANEKLFF
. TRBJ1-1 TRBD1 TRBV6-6 TGTGCCAGCAGTTACGCAGGGGGCGGCACTGAAGCTTTCTTT CASSYAGGGTEAFF
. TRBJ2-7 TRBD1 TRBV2 TGTGCCAGCAGTTTATCTGCCCAGGGGGTGAAGTACGAGCAGTACTTC CASSLSAQGVKYEQYF
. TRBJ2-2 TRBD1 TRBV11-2 TGTGCCAGCAGCTCAGGCCTACAGGGGTCGAACACCGGGGAGCTGTTTTTT CASSSGLQGSNTGELFF
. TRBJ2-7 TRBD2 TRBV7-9 TGTGCCAGCAGCGCCCAGCGGGAGGGCCGATACGAGCAGTACTTC CASSAQREGRYEQYF
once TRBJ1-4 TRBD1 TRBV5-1 TGCGCCAGCAGACCAGGGGGGCCCGGGGAAAAACTGTTTTTT CASRPGGPGEKLFF
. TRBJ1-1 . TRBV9 TGTGCCAGCAGCACATTAGGCCGAGGCACTGAAGCTTTCTTT CASSTLGRGTEAFF
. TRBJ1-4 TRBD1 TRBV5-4 TGTGCCAGCAGCTCGCACCGGGACAGGGGCACGCCTAATGAAAAACTGTTTTTT CASSSHRDRGTPNEKLFF
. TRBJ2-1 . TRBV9 TGTGCCAGCAGCGTAGATACCGGACATACTGAGCAGTTCTTC CASSVDTGHTEQFF
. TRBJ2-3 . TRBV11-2 TGTGCCAGCAGCTTAGAACGGGGTTACACAGATACGCAGTATTTT CASSLERGYTDTQYF
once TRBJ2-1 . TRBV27 TGTGCCAGCAGTCCGATTGGGGGGAATGAGCAGTTCTTC CASSPIGGNEQFF
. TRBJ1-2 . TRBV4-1 TGCGCCAGCAGCCCCGGGATGTACGACGTGGGCTACACCTTC CASSPGMYDVGYTF
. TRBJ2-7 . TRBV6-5 TGTGCCAGCAGTCCCAGTTCCAACCCGGAGCAGTACTTC CASSPSSNPEQYF
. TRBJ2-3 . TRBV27 TGTGCCAGCAGTTTCCAAGGGACCACAGATACGCAGTATTTT CASSFQGTTDTQYF
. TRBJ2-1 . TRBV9 TGTGCCAGCAGCGCCGGATACAGAGAGGAGCAGTTCTTC CASSAGYREEQFF
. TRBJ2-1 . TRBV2 TGTGCCAGCAGTGTACGGGGGCCGTCCTACAATGAGCAGTTCTTC CASSVRGPSYNEQFF
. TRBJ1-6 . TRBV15 TGTGCCACCAGCAGAGGAGAAAGCTCCTATAATTCACCCCTCCACTTT CATSRGESSYNSPLHF
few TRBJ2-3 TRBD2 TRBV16 TGTGCCAGCAGCCACGCTTTAGCGGGAGAAGAAGATACGCAGTATTTT CASSHALAGEEDTQYF
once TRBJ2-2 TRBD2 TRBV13 TGTGCCAGCAGCTTAGAACTAGCGGGAGGAACCGGGGAGCTGTTTTTT CASSLELAGGTGELFF
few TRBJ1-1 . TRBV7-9 TGTGCCAGCAGCTTATCAATCGCCGGGAACACTGAAGCTTTCTTT CASSLSIAGNTEAFF
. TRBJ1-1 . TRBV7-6 TGTGCCAGCAGATTAGGGATGAACACTGAAGCTTTCTTT CASRLGMNTEAFF
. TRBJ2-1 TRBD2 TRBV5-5 TGTGCCAGCAGCTTGAGGCTAGCGGGAGTAGATGAGCAGTTCTTC CASSLRLAGVDEQFF
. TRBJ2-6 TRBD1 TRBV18 TGTGCCAGCTCACCCTATGAGGGACAGATCTCTGGGGCCAACGTCCTGACTTTC CASSPYEGQISGANVLTF
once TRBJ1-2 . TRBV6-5 TGTGCCAGCAGTGAATTGGTCTTATCCTATGGCTACACCTTC CASSELVLSYGYTF
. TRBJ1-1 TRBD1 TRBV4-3 TGCGCCAGCAGCATAGGACAGGGGAACACTGAAGCTTTCTTT CASSIGQGNTEAFF
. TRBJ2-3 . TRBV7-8 TGTGCCAGCAGCTTAGCTAATTACGGGGCTACAGATACGCAGTATTTT CASSLANYGATDTQYF
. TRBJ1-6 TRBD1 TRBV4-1 TGCGCCAGCAGCCAGGACAGGGGGGGAAATTCACCCCTCCACTTT CASSQDRGGNSPLHF
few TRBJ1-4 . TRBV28 TGTGCCAGCAGTTCGCGGGGAGTAGACGAAAAACTGTTTTTT CASSSRGVDEKLFF
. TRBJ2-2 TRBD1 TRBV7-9 TGTGCCAGCAGCTTAGTACAGGGGGCGATCGGGGAGCTGTTTTTT CASSLVQGAIGELFF
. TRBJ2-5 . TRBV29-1 TGCAGCGTTGCCACGAGGCAAGAGACCCAGTACTTC CSVATRQETQYF
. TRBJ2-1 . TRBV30 TGTGCCTTTTTGGAGAAATCCTACAATGAGCAGTTCTTC CAFLEKSYNEQFF
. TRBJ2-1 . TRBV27 TGTGCCAGCAGTTTTTTAAACAGGGAGGGGTACAATGAGCAGTTCTTC CASSFLNREGYNEQFF
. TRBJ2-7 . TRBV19 TGTGCCAGTAGCCCATCCAATAGCGGTTACTACGAGCAGTACTTC CASSPSNSGYYEQYF
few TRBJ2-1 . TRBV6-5 TGTGCCAGCAGTTACTCGGGACTTGGGAATGAGCAGTTCTTC CASSYSGLGNEQFF
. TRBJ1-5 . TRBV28 TGTGCCAGCAGTTTAGCCAGTTCAGTCAATCAGCCCCAGCATTTT CASSLASSVNQPQHF
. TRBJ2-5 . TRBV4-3 TGCGCCAGCAGCCAAGATCGAGGGTACCAAGAGACCCAGTACTTC CASSQDRGYQETQYF
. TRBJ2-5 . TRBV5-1 TGTGCCAGCAGCTTGGCCACATTTCAAGAGACCCAGTACTTC CASSLATFQETQYF
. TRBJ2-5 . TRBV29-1 TGCAGCGCCATACAAGGGGAAGAGACCCAGTACTTC CSAIQGEETQYF
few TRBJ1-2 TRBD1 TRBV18 TGTGCCAGCTCACCGACAGGGAACTATGGCTACACCTTC CASSPTGNYGYTF
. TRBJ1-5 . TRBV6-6 TGTGCCAGCAGTTCTCAGTATCATCAGCCCCAGCATTTT CASSSQYHQPQHF
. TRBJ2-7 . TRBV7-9 TGTGCCAGCAGCTTAACGGACAGTGTGAGCCTCTACGAGCAGTACTTC CASSLTDSVSLYEQYF
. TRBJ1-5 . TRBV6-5 TGTGCCAGCAGTTACGGGGCAGATTATCAGCCCCAGCATTTT CASSYGADYQPQHF
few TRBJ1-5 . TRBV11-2 TGTGCCAGCAGCTCACGTTCCGAGGAGGGTCAGCCCCAGCATTTT CASSSRSEEGQPQHF
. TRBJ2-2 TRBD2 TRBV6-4 TGTGCCAGCAGTGTCTTAGCGGGAGGGCCCAACGGGGAGCTGTTTTTT CASSVLAGGPNGELFF
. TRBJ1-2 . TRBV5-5 TGTGCCAGCAGCTTGGATTCTTTCTCGTATGGCTACACCTTC CASSLDSFSYGYTF
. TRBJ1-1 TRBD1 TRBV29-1 TGCAGCGTTCGGACAGGACCGAGCACTGAAGCTTTCTTT CSVRTGPSTEAFF